This entry lists 8 T cell receptor beta chains sequenced from one sample in a study of T cells in localized non-small cell lung cancer. This table comes from immunoSEQ multiplex PCR, and its TCRdb copy is limited to in-frame clones, with some not included. Of more than 45,000 clones detected, roughly 85% appear once; the ten largest clones hold 15% to 20%. The sequencing here drew on peripheral blood, taken before any cancer treatment. These receptors were obtained from a male donor aged 60 or over with stage III squamous cell lung carcinoma.

The chain has TRBV7-6 and TRBJ2-1; D is ambiguous. The V end lost 0 bases, the J end lost 0 bases, and 21 bases lay between the germline ends. Germline assignment: CDR1 SGHVS and CDR2 FNYEAQ. The CDR3 runs to 20 residues. CDR3 sequence reads: CASSLARGNRRLSSYNEQFF. CDR3 DNA: TGTGCCAGCAGCTTAGCGCGCGGTAACCGACGGTTATCCTCCTACAATGAGCAGTTCTTC.

The gene calls are TRBV7-9 and TRBJ2-7, with unresolved D. The CDR3 has 14 amino acids. Trimming left V 2 bases short and J 4 bases short, with 12 bases between. Germline V CDR1 and CDR2: SEHNR, FQNEAQ (reference sequence). The CDR3 sequence is CASSLRQEGYEQYF. Here the CDR3 DNA reads TGTGCCAGCAGCTTACGTCAGGAAGGTTACGAGCAGTACTTC.

The V call is TRBV14, the J call TRBJ1-1; D is undetermined. V lost 1 base and J 4 bases, leaving 10 bases between the germline ends. Germline assignment: CDR1 SGHDN and CDR2 FVKESK. CDR3 size: 14 residues. The DNA for the CDR3 is TGTGCCAGCAGCCAAGGGTCCCGCACCACTGAAGCTTTCTTT. Its protein is CASSQGSRTTEAFF.

This clone was detected only once. The J gene is TRBJ1-1, the V gene TRBV7-2, with 9 bases identical to TRBD1. The junction had 7 bases not matched to a gene; V was cut back by 6 bases and J by 8 bases. The CDR3 is 13 amino acids. Germline V gene sequence: CDR1 SGHTA, CDR2 FQGNSA. The CDR3 coding sequence is TGTGCCAGCAGTCATGACAGGGGGATGGAAGCTTTCTTT. It translates to CASSHDRGMEAFF.

This chain uses TRBV9 with TRBJ2-5, with D perhaps assigned TRBD1 or TRBD2 (5 bases each). Germline V gene data show CDR1 as SGDLS and CDR2 as YYNGEE. V was cut by 3 bases and J by 2 bases, with 11 bases left in between. This CDR3 region has 14 residues. The DNA for the CDR3 is TGTGCCAGCAGCGGCCCTTGGGGGCAAGAGACCCAGTACTTC. Encoded protein: CASSGPWGQETQYF.

The chain has TRBV7-2 and TRBJ2-7, with D possibly TRBD1 on 6 matching bases. The CDR3 contains 12 residues. Germline CDR1 reads SGHTA; CDR2 reads FQGNSA. Trimming left V 5 bases short and J 9 bases short, with 14 bases between. CDR3 nucleotide sequence: TGTGCCAGCAGCGAGAGAGGACAGTTGCAGTACTTC. As protein: CASSERGQLQYF. Full variable domain (remainder filled in from reference TRBV7-2 and TRBJ2-7): GAGVSQSPSNKVTEKGKDVELRCDPISGHTALYWYRQSLGQGLEFLIYFQGNSAPDKSGLPSDRFSAERTGGSVSTLTIQRTQQEDSAVYLCASSERGQLQYFGPGTRLTVT.

For this clone: One end of the junction varies from germline; a read error may be responsible. This CDR3 reads CASSSGGRPGTGELFF. CDR3 coding DNA: TGTGCCAGCAGCTCGGGCGGGAGGCCAGGAACCGGTGAGCTGTTTTTT. The V gene is TRBV7-2, the J gene TRBJ2-2; 8 nucleotides agree with TRBD2. The germline V gene encodes CDR1 SGHTA and CDR2 FQGNSA. The CDR3 has 16 amino acids. The complete variable domain, with remaining parts taken from reference TRBV7-2 and TRBJ2-2, reads GAGVSQSPSNKVTEKGKDVELRCDPISGHTALYWYRQSLGQGLEFLIYFQGNSAPDKSGLPSDRFSAERTGGSVSTLTIQRTQQEDSAVYLCASSSGGRPGTGELFFGEGSRLTVL.

The chain carries TRBV9 and TRBJ2-1; 9 nucleotides line up with TRBD2. The CDR3 has 16 amino acids. The trim removed 3 bases at V and 2 bases at J, leaving 6 bases unmatched. In germline, CDR1 is SGDLS, CDR2 YYNGEE. This CDR3 reads CASSGPSGTAYNEQFF. Here the CDR3 DNA reads TGTGCCAGCAGCGGCCCTAGCGGGACAGCCTACAATGAGCAGTTCTTC.